Below are 13 T cell receptor beta chains sequenced from a single sample in a study of CD8+ T cells in alopecia areata. Treatment in this sample: oral pan-JAK inhibitor, 5-10 mg twice daily. In each case, RNA was isolated and then reverse transcribed into cDNA as the sequencing template. Using immunoSEQ multiplex PCR, the repertoire was profiled, and TCRdb retains in-frame clones only, with some absent. The sample has hundreds of thousands of clones, 60% seen once. Source: CD4+ T cells sorted from blood, taken at week 52, from a patient treated with tofacitinib. These receptors were taken from a human donor with alopecia areata.

The rearrangement joins TRBV6-5 to TRBJ1-6; possibly TRBD1 for D (5 bases). Trimming cost V 6 bases and J 4 bases, with 7 bases left between them. This CDR3 is 13 amino acids long. The germline V gene encodes CDR1 MNHEY and CDR2 SVGAGI. The DNA for the CDR3 is TGTGCCAGCAGCCAGGGATATAATTCACCCCTCCACTTT. Its protein product is CASSQGYNSPLHF.

V and J are TRBV7-9 and TRBJ2-6, with a weak D call TRBD1 (5 bases). The germline V gene has CDR1 SEHNR and CDR2 FQNEAQ (reference sequence). The CDR3 has 17 amino acids. V dropped 3 bases and J dropped 4 bases, with 16 bases sitting between them. The CDR3 is CASSLPVQGSGANVLTF. In nucleotides, the CDR3 is TGTGCCAGCAGCTTGCCCGTTCAGGGATCGGGGGCCAACGTCCTGACTTTC.

This clone showed up just a few times. A read error may produce the germline difference seen at one junction end. The chain links TRBV10-3 to TRBJ2-3, with TRBD2 matching 11 bases. The CDR3 extends over 16 amino acids. Germline V gene sequence: CDR1 ENHRY, CDR2 SYGVKD. In DNA, the CDR3 is TGTGCCAGCAGTTACGTGGGACTAGCGGCCACAGATACGCAGTATTTT. Translating it yields CASSYVGLAATDTQYF.

This clone was detected only a few times. The chain recombines TRBV6-6 with TRBJ2-1; 7 bases line up with TRBD2. V gave up 8 bases and J gave up 9 bases; unmatched junction bases: 13. The CDR3 has 14 amino acids. CDR1 is MNHNY, CDR2 SVGAGI, per germline (reference sequence). Here the CDR3 reads CASAREGGSSEQFF. DNA for the CDR3: TGTGCCAGCGCTAGGGAGGGAGGTAGTAGTGAGCAGTTCTTC.

This clone has more than one count but fewer than ten. The CDR3 DNA sequence: TGTGCCAGCAGCTTATCTGGACTAGGGGACGAGCAGTACTTC. This sequence encodes CASSLSGLGDEQYF. The genes are TRBV7-2 and TRBJ2-7; 7 positions agree with TRBD2. The germline V gene encodes CDR1 SGHTA and CDR2 FQGNSA. The CDR3 runs to 14 residues. Trimming removed 2 bases from V and 5 bases from J; junction bases left unmatched: 6.

The chain combines TRBV9 with TRBJ2-1, with 14 bases aligning to TRBD2. This CDR3 spans 20 amino acids. V shed 4 bases, J shed 0 bases, and the junction held 12 bases outside the gene matches. Germline values: CDR1 SGDLS, CDR2 YYNGEE. DNA for the CDR3: TGTGCCAGCAGCTCCAGTCGACTAGCGGGGGGGAAGAGCTCCTACAATGAGCAGTTCTTC. It yields the protein CASSSSRLAGGKSSYNEQFF.

The chain joins TRBV6-1 to TRBJ2-1; tentatively, D is TRBD2 (6 bases). This CDR3 has 14 amino acids. The V gene's germline CDR1 is MNHNS and CDR2 SASEGT. V lost 8 bases to trimming and J lost 2 bases, with 13 bases between them. As DNA, the CDR3 is TGTGCCAGCCACTGGCTAGCGCCCTACAATGAGCAGTTCTTC. This translates into CASHWLAPYNEQFF.

The chain couples TRBV15 to TRBJ2-1, with 8 bases identical to TRBD1. V was clipped by 0 bases and J by 12 bases; unmatched bases: 7. Per germline, CDR1 LNHNV and CDR2 YYDKDF (reference sequence). CDR3 size: 14 residues. CDR3 DNA sequence: TGTGCCACCAGCAGAGATCTTACAGGACAGGGGCAGTTCTTC. As protein: CATSRDLTGQGQFF.

The J gene is TRBJ1-2, the V gene TRBV25-1; tentative D call: TRBD1 (5 bases). There are 13 residues in the CDR3. Germline V lookup: CDR1 MGHDK, CDR2 SYGVNS. V was clipped by 5 bases and J by 4 bases, with 11 bases between them. CDR3 residues: CASSTRGPYGYTF. The CDR3 DNA reads TGTGCCAGCAGTACCCGGGGCCCCTATGGCTACACCTTC.

The chain uses TRBV7-2 and TRBJ1-2, with 7 bases identical to TRBD1. This CDR3 region has 15 residues. The junction had 5 bases not matched to a gene; V was cut back by 0 bases and J by 4 bases. Germline CDR1 SGHTA, CDR2 FQGNSA. The DNA of the CDR3 is TGTGCCAGCAGCTTAGCCAGGGGGGGACCCTATGGCTACACCTTC. As protein: CASSLARGGPYGYTF. Looking up the rest from reference TRBV7-2 and TRBJ1-2 gives the full variable domain: GAGVSQSPSNKVTEKGKDVELRCDPISGHTALYWYRQSLGQGLEFLIYFQGNSAPDKSGLPSDRFSAERTGGSVSTLTIQRTQQEDSAVYLCASSLARGGPYGYTFGSGTRLTVV.

The chain has TRBV13 and TRBJ1-3, with 7 bases lining up with TRBD1. V gave up 2 bases and J gave up 3 bases; unmatched junction bases: 4. The germline gives CDR1 PRHDT, CDR2 FYEKMQ (reference sequence). This CDR3 has 15 amino acids. The DNA for the CDR3 is TGTGCCAGCAGCTTAAGGGGGCCAGGTGGAAACACCATATATTTT. Its translation is CASSLRGPGGNTIYF.

In this sample, this clone turned up once. The rearrangement uses TRBV15 and TRBJ2-3, with TRBD2 matching over 10 bases. The germline CDR1 and CDR2 sequences are LNHNV and YYDKDF (reference sequence). The length of the CDR3 is 16 residues. The V segment lost 1 base and the J segment 3 bases; nucleotides outside the gene matches: 4. CDR3: CATSRGGSGGTDTQYF. DNA of the CDR3: TGTGCCACCAGCAGAGGGGGTAGCGGGGGGACAGATACGCAGTATTTT.

The sample holds one count of this clone. V and J are TRBV30 and TRBJ1-4, with D unresolved. The V end was cut by 6 bases, the J end by 10 bases, with 12 bases between. This CDR3 has 11 residues. Germline V gene lookup returns CDR1 GTSNPN and CDR2 SVGIG (reference sequence). The CDR3 protein is CACNGPVKLFF. The CDR3 DNA sequence: TGTGCCTGCAACGGTCCGGTAAAACTGTTTTTT. Combining the CDR3 with reference TRBV30 and TRBJ1-4 gives the whole variable domain SQTIHQWPATLVQPVGSPLSLECTVEGTSNPNLYWYRQAAGRGLQLLFYSVGIGQISSEVPQNLSASRPQDRQFILSSKKLLLSDSGFYLCACNGPVKLFFGSGTQLSVL.